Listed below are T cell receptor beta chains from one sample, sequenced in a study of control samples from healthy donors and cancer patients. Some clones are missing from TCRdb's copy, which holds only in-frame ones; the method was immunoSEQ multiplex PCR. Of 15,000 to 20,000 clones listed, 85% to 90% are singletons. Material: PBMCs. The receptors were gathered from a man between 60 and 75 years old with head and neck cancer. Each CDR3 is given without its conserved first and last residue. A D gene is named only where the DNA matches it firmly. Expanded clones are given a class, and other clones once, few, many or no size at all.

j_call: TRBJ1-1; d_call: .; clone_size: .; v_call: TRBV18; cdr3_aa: ASSPEIANTEAF
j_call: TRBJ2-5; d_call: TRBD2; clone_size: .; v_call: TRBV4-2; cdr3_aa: ASSLAAGGSPETQY
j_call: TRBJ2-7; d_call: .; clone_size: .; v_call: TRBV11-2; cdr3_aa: ASSQTGNKYEQY
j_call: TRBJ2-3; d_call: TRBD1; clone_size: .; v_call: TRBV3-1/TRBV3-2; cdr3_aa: ASSRGQGTKYTQY
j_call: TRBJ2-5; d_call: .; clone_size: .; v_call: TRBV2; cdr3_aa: ASRRQLETQY
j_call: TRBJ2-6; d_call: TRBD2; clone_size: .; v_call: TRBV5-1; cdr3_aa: ASSYGGGGANVLT
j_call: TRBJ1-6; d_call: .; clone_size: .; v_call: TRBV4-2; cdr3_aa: ASSQDTKVRFNSPLH
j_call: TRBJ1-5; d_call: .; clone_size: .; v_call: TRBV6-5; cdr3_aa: ASSPDRNQPQH
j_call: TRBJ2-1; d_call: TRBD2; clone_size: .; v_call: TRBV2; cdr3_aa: ASEPAGLHNEQF
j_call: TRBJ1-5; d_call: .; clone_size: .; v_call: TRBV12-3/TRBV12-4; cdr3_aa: ASTNRDNQPQH
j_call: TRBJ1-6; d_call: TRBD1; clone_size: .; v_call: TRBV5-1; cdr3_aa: ASSLGQVERSYNSPLH
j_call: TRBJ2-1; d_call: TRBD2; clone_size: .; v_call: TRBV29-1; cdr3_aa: SVDKAPGLIYNEQF
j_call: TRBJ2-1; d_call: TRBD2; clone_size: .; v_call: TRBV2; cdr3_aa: ASSGLAGWDEQF
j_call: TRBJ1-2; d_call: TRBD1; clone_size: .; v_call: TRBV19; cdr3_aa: ASSVDRGYGYT
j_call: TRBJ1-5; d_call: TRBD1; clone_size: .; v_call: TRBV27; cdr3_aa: ASGGQGSNQPQH
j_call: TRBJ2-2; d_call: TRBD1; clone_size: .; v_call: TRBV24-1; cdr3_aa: ATSDPRTGSRELF
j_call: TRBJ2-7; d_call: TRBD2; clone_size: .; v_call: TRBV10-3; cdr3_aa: AIGTSSYEQY
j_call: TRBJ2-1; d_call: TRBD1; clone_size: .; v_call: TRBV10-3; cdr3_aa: AISGQGNNEQF
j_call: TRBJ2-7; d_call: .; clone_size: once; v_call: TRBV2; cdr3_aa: ASSGSGPYEQY
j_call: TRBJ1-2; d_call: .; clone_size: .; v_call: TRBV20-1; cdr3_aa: SVGRGYGYT
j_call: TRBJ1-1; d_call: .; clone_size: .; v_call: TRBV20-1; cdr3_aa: SASFDTEAF
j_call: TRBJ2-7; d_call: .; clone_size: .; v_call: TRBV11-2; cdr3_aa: ASSPGAGGYEQY
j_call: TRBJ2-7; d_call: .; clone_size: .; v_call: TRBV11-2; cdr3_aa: ASSPSRSYGRSYEQY
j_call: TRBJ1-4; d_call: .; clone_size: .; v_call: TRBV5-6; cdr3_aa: ASSPKRVVGIGNEKLF
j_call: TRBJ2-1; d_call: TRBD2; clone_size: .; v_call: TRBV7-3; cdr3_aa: ASSFRGTSGAGEQF
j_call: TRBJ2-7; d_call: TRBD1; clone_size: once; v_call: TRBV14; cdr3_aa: ASSQGSGGRLYEQY
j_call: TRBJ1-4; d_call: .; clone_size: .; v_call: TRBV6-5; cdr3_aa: ASSRTEKTKLF
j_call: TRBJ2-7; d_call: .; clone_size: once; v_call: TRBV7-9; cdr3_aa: ASSLQGYEQY
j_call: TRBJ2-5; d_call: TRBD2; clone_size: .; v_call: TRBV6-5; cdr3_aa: ASTRLAGGSETQY
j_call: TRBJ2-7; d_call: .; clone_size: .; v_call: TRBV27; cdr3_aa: ASSLLGRENEQY
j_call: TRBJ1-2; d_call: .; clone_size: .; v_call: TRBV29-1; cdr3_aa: SVESGSYYGYT
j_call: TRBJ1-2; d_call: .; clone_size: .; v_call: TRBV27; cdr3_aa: ASSPFGTGPRYGYT
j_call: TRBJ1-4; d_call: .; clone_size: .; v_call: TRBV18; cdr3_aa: ASSPSVATGDEKLF
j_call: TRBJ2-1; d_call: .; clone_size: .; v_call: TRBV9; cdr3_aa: ASSAHNEQF
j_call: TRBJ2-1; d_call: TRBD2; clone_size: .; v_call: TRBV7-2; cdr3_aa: ASSATSGGYNEQF
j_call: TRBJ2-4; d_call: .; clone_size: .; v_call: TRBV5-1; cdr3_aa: ASSLEGSDIQY
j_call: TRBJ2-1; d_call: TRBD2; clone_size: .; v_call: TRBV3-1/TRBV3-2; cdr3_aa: ASSQDLAGPGFSQF
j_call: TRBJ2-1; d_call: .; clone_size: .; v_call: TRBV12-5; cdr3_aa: ASGFEQF
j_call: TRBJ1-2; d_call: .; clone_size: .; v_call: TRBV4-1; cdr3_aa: ASSQSGGDGYT
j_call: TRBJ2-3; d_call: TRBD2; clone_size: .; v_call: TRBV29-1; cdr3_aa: SGGGGPADTQY
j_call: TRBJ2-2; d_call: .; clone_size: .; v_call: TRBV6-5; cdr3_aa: ASSFRTGELF
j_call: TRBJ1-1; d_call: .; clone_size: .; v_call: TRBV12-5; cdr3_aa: ASGLGPPEAF
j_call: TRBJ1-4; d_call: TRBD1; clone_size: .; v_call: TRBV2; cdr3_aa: ASSAQGVIEKLF
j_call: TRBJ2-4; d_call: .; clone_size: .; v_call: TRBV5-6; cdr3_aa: ASSLVGVAKNIQY
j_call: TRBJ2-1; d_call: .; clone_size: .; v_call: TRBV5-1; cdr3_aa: ASSSGSGNEQF
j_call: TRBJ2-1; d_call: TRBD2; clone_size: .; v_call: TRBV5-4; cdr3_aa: ASSYRLGGGTSYNEQF
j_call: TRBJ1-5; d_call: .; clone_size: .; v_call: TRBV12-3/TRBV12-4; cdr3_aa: ASSLIDQPQH
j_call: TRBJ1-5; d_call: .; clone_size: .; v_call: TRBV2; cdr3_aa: ASSRDNNQPQH
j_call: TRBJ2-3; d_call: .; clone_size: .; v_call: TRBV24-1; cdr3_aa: ATSVGSTDTQY
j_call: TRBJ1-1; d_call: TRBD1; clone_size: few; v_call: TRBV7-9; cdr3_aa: ASSSQGGPEAF
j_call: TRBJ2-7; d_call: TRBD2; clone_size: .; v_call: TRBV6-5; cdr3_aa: ATREGGGYEQY
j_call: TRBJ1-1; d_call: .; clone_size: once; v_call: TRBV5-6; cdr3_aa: ASSPHGGATEAF
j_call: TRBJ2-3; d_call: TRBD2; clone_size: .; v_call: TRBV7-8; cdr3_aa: ASSLALTSGGSTDTQY
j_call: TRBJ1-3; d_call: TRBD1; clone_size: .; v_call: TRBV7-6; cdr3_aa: ASSYQTGGSGNTIY